This is a list of T cell receptor beta chains from one sample in a study of shared clonotypes between healthy human individuals. The protocol was immunoSEQ multiplex PCR, while the TCRdb copy is restricted to in-frame clones and leaves out a portion. The sample shows about 2.4 million clones, 90% to 95% of them seen only once. Sequencing input: naive CD4+ T cells from PBMCs. These receptor sequences come from a man aged 18 to 35 in good health. Some clones in this sample may be carry-over from other donors' samples. The CDR3 runs from the conserved cysteine through the conserved F or W. The D gene is left open where the match is weak. Only part of the rows carry a size: once, few, many, or a class if the clone is expanded.

size: .
J: TRBJ1-2
V: TRBV5-1
D: .
CDR3: CASSLAVSGQETSYGYTF
DNA: TGCGCCAGCAGCTTGGCCGTCTCGGGACAAGAGACCTCGTATGGCTACACCTTC

size: .
J: TRBJ1-2
V: TRBV5-5
D: TRBD1
CDR3: CASSFGQGANYGYTF
DNA: TGTGCCAGCAGCTTCGGACAGGGGGCGAACTATGGCTACACCTTC

size: .
J: TRBJ2-5
V: TRBV4-2
D: TRBD1
CDR3: CASSQNPGRGLETQYF
DNA: TGTGCCAGCAGCCAAAACCCCGGCAGGGGGCTAGAGACCCAGTACTTC

size: once
J: TRBJ1-1
V: TRBV7-3
D: .
CDR3: CASSTTANTEAFF
DNA: TGTGCCAGCAGCACGACAGCGAACACTGAAGCTTTCTTT

size: .
J: TRBJ2-5
V: TRBV4-1
D: TRBD1
CDR3: CASRAGTGEGKTQYF
DNA: TGCGCCAGCAGGGCCGGGACAGGGGAGGGAAAGACCCAGTACTTC

size: once
J: TRBJ2-2
V: TRBV5-4
D: .
CDR3: CASSSKTRGTGELFF
DNA: TGTGCCAGCAGCTCGAAAACCAGGGGCACCGGGGAGCTGTTTTTT

size: .
J: TRBJ2-3
V: TRBV9
D: TRBD2
CDR3: CASSPGLAGRGATDTQYF
DNA: TGTGCCAGCAGCCCCGGACTAGCGGGACGTGGGGCCACAGATACGCAGTATTTT

size: .
J: TRBJ2-7
V: TRBV11-2
D: .
CDR3: CASSLSPGPWDEQYF
DNA: TGTGCCAGCAGCTTATCACCGGGACCTTGGGACGAGCAGTACTTC

size: .
J: TRBJ2-2
V: TRBV4-3
D: .
CDR3: CASSQETKGRGHTGELFF
DNA: TGCGCCAGCAGCCAAGAAACCAAGGGCCGGGGACACACCGGGGAGCTGTTTTTT

size: .
J: TRBJ1-4
V: TRBV29-1
D: .
CDR3: CSVRAEGRSNEKLFF
DNA: TGCAGCGTTCGGGCGGAGGGTCGTTCTAATGAAAAACTGTTTTTT

size: .
J: TRBJ2-5
V: TRBV18
D: .
CDR3: CASSPAGQETQYF
DNA: TGTGCCAGCTCCCCCGCGGGCCAAGAGACCCAGTACTTC

size: once
J: TRBJ2-5
V: TRBV19
D: .
CDR3: CASSISYQETQYF
DNA: TGTGCCAGTAGTATCTCTTATCAAGAGACCCAGTACTTC

size: .
J: TRBJ2-1
V: TRBV27
D: .
CDR3: CASYGAVNNEQFF
DNA: TGTGCCAGCTACGGGGCAGTCAACAATGAGCAGTTCTTC

size: once
J: TRBJ1-2
V: TRBV30
D: .
CDR3: CAWSPGGSNYGYTF
DNA: TGTGCCTGGAGCCCCGGGGGCAGTAACTATGGCTACACCTTC

size: .
J: TRBJ2-2
V: TRBV5-4
D: TRBD2
CDR3: CASSSPGGMHTGELFF
DNA: TGTGCCAGCAGCTCCCCCGGGGGGATGCACACCGGGGAGCTGTTTTTT